Listed below are T cell receptor beta chains from one sample, sequenced in a study of PD-1 blockade in mismatch repair-deficient tumors. Data came from immunoSEQ multiplex PCR; TCRdb stores just in-frame clones and leaves some out. Of about 40,000 clones in the sample, roughly 83% were seen once. This sample comprised peripheral blood, obtained 4 weeks after starting pembrolizumab. The receptors were gathered from an adult with mismatch repair-deficient cancer. Both conserved end residues are part of each CDR3. A D gene is named only where the DNA matches it firmly. Clone sizes are given selectively: once, few, many, or a class where the clone is expanded.

clone_size,d_call,j_call,cdr3_length,v_call,cdr3_nt,cdr3_aa
once,.,TRBJ2-1,15,TRBV11-3,TGTGCCAGCAGCTGGGGGGGGCGGACCGACAATGAGCAGTTCTTC,CASSWGGRTDNEQFF
.,TRBD2,TRBJ2-5,14,TRBV10-3,TGTGCCATCAGGGCGGGACTAGCAGAAGAGACCCAGTACTTC,CAIRAGLAEETQYF
.,TRBD2,TRBJ2-1,16,TRBV2,TGTGCCAGCGAAGGACTAGCGGGAGGACCATACAATGAGCAGTTCTTC,CASEGLAGGPYNEQFF
.,TRBD2,TRBJ2-7,15,TRBV7-6,TGTGCCAGCAGCTTAGCGGTAGCGGGTACCTACGAGCAGTACTTC,CASSLAVAGTYEQYF
.,TRBD1,TRBJ1-2,13,TRBV29-1,TGCAGCGGGACCGGGACAGGAGCCTATGGCTACACCTTC,CSGTGTGAYGYTF
.,TRBD1,TRBJ2-7,18,TRBV15,TGTGCCACCAGCACCTACCCGGGACAGGGTGTATCTCCCTACGAGCAGTACTTC,CATSTYPGQGVSPYEQYF
.,TRBD1,TRBJ2-7,17,TRBV28,TGTGCCAGCAGTTTTTGGACAGGGCCGGTCCTCTCCTACGAGCAGTACTTC,CASSFWTGPVLSYEQYF
.,.,TRBJ2-5,14,TRBV27,TGTGCCAGCAGTCCCACCATGGGGGGAGAGACCCAGTACTTC,CASSPTMGGETQYF
.,.,TRBJ2-1,17,TRBV7-9,TGTGCCAGCAGCTTACCCCAGCAGGAGTTGACCCACAATGAGCAGTTCTTC,CASSLPQQELTHNEQFF
.,TRBD2,TRBJ2-3,16,TRBV10-3,TGTGCCATCAGTGCGGGACTAGCGGGAGCCGCAGATACGCAGTATTTT,CAISAGLAGAADTQYF
few,.,TRBJ2-1,15,TRBV9,TGTGCCAGCAGCGTAGCTCCAAGGGCCGACGATGAGCAGTTCTTC,CASSVAPRADDEQFF
few,TRBD1,TRBJ1-2,12,TRBV30,TGTGCCGGGTCAGACAGGGGAGGTGGCTACACCTTC,CAGSDRGGGYTF
.,.,TRBJ1-1,16,TRBV28,TGTGCCAGCAGTTTATCGGGGGGCGCGCGGAACACTGAAGCTTTCTTT,CASSLSGGARNTEAFF
.,TRBD1,TRBJ2-4,11,TRBV19,TGTGCCACCGGGACAGGGGACATTCAGTACTTC,CATGTGDIQYF
.,TRBD2,TRBJ2-1,15,TRBV30,TGTGCCTGGGACCAACTAGCGGGAGCTTTCAATGAGCAGTTCTTC,CAWDQLAGAFNEQFF
once,.,TRBJ1-5,17,TRBV19,TGTGCCAGTAGTATAAGGGCGGCCAGGGAATCGAATCAGCCCCAGCATTTT,CASSIRAARESNQPQHF
.,.,TRBJ2-1,12,TRBV6-4,TGTGCCAGCAGTGACTCATACAATGAGCAGTTCTTC,CASSDSYNEQFF
.,.,TRBJ2-1,14,TRBV19,TGTGCCAGTAGTATAGCAGGAGGTTTTGGTGAGCAGTTCTTC,CASSIAGGFGEQFF
.,.,TRBJ1-2,15,TRBV30,TGTGCCTGCCAAACTTACTTGGGGTCCAACTATGGCTACACCTTC,CACQTYLGSNYGYTF
.,.,TRBJ2-7,14,TRBV4-3,TGCGCCAGCAGCCAAGGGGTAATTTCCTACGAGCAGTACTTC,CASSQGVISYEQYF
.,.,TRBJ2-2,14,TRBV6-5,TGTGCCAGCAGTTACTTTAGTGGGAGCGGGGAGCTGTTTTTT,CASSYFSGSGELFF
.,.,TRBJ1-2,15,TRBV4-1,TGCGCCAGCAGCCCGTTTGGGGGCGGTGTTTATGGCTACACCTTC,CASSPFGGGVYGYTF
.,TRBD1,TRBJ2-7,14,TRBV5-1,TGCGCCAGCAGCTCTAACCCGACAGGGGCCGAGCAGTACTTC,CASSSNPTGAEQYF
few,.,TRBJ2-4,14,TRBV2,TGTGCCAGCAGTGAATCAGGGCTCCTGGTCATTCAGTACTTC,CASSESGLLVIQYF
.,TRBD1,TRBJ2-2,15,TRBV6-5,TGTGTCAGCAGGCGACAGGGGCAGAACACCGGGGAGCTGTTTTTT,CVSRRQGQNTGELFF
.,TRBD1,TRBJ1-4,13,TRBV27,TGTGCCAGCAGGGTAGGGGGCCATGAAAAACTGTTTTTT,CASRVGGHEKLFF
.,.,TRBJ1-2,13,TRBV28,TGTGCCAGCAGTTTTTTATGGAACTATGGCTACACCTTC,CASSFLWNYGYTF
.,.,TRBJ2-7,19,TRBV19,TGTGCCAGTAGTATAGTTGTCTCATCAGGGGCTAGAGGGGCCTACGAGCAGTACTTC,CASSIVVSSGARGAYEQYF
.,.,TRBJ1-1,15,TRBV4-2,TGTGCCAGCAGCCAAGACCTTTTCGGGGCCACTGAAGCTTTCTTT,CASSQDLFGATEAFF
once,.,TRBJ1-3,16,TRBV6-6,TGTGCCAGCAGCCGCGAGGGGTCCCTCTCTGGAAACACCATATATTTT,CASSREGSLSGNTIYF
.,.,TRBJ2-7,15,TRBV28,TGTGCCAGCGGCCCACGGGGTCCCCCATCCTACGAGCAGTACTTC,CASGPRGPPSYEQYF
.,TRBD1,TRBJ2-7,14,TRBV7-6,TGTGCCAGCAGCCTTGGACAGGGAACCTACGAGCAGTACTTC,CASSLGQGTYEQYF
.,.,TRBJ2-7,14,TRBV7-2,TGTGCCAGCAGCCCCAGGGAGCGGGCCTACGAGCAGTACTTC,CASSPRERAYEQYF
.,.,TRBJ2-7,15,TRBV4-1,TGCGCCAGCAGCCAAGTTTGGGTCCGAAACTACGAGCAGTACTTC,CASSQVWVRNYEQYF
.,TRBD2,TRBJ2-3,16,TRBV6-6,TGTGCCAGCGCAGACCCGTTTAGCGGGACTCTAGATACGCAGTATTTT,CASADPFSGTLDTQYF
.,.,TRBJ2-2,14,TRBV7-3,TGTGCCAGCAGCCCTACTAGTAACACCGGGGAGCTGTTTTTT,CASSPTSNTGELFF
.,.,TRBJ2-2,17,TRBV4-1,TGCGCCAGCAGCCAAGTCGCGGTATTCTTGCTAACCGGGGAGCTGTTTTTT,CASSQVAVFLLTGELFF
.,.,TRBJ1-2,15,TRBV4-1,TGCGCCAGCAGCCAGAGTTTGGTGAGGGACTATGGCTACACCTTC,CASSQSLVRDYGYTF
.,TRBD1,TRBJ1-1,17,TRBV28,TGTGCCAGCCGACACAGGGGCGGGGGAGGTCTGGACACTGAAGCTTTCTTT,CASRHRGGGGLDTEAFF
.,.,TRBJ2-1,14,TRBV5-1,TGCGCCAGCAGCTTTTCTAGCTCCTACAATGAGCAGTTCTTC,CASSFSSSYNEQFF
.,TRBD2,TRBJ2-7,16,TRBV6-6,TGTGCCAGCAGTATCCCGGGACTAGCGCCTTCCTACGAGCAGTACTTC,CASSIPGLAPSYEQYF
.,TRBD2,TRBJ2-1,16,TRBV7-9,TGTGCCAGCAGCTTAGTCTCGCTAGCGGGAGAAGATGAGCAGTTCTTC,CASSLVSLAGEDEQFF
.,.,TRBJ2-1,18,TRBV9,TGTGCCAGCAGTGCTGAGACAGCCGGGACTTACTCCTACAATGAGCAGTTCTTC,CASSAETAGTYSYNEQFF
many,.,TRBJ1-2,15,TRBV28,TGTGCCAGCAGTTTACCCCTAGGGGAAGTATTTGGCTACACCTTC,CASSLPLGEVFGYTF
.,TRBD2,TRBJ2-3,16,TRBV5-6,TGTGCCAGCAGCCCGAGGACTAGCGGGAGGCCCTGGACGCAGTATTTT,CASSPRTSGRPWTQYF
.,TRBD1,TRBJ2-5,16,TRBV5-6,TGTGCCAGCAGCTTCGGGACAGGGGCCAGCCAAGAGACCCAGTACTTC,CASSFGTGASQETQYF
once,.,TRBJ1-2,15,TRBV28,TGTGCCAGCAGTTTAGGGGTGACGTTAGACTATGGCTACACCTTC,CASSLGVTLDYGYTF
.,.,TRBJ2-7,14,TRBV27,TGTGCCAGCAGTTTATGGGGTGTGGCTGACGAGCAGTACTTC,CASSLWGVADEQYF